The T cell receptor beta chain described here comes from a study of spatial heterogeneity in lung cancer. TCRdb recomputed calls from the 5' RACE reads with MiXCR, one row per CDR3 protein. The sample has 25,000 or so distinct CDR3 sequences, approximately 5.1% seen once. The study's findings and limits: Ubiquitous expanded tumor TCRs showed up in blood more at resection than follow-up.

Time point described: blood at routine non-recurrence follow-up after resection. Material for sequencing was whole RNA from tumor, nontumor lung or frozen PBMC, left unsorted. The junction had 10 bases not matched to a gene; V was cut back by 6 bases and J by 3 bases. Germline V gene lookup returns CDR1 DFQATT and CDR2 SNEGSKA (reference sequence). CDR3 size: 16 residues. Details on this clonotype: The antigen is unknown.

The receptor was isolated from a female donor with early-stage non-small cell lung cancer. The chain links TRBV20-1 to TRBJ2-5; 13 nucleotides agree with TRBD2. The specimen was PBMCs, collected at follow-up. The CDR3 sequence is CSAQAGLAGPKETQYF. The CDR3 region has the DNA TGCAGTGCCCAAGCGGGACTAGCGGGGCCGAAAGAGACCCAGTACTTC.